The clone carrying this T cell receptor beta chain has a handful of counts. Its antigen is unknown. TCRdb itself ran the reads through MiXCR, one entry per CDR3 protein. The sample lists 900,000 to 950,000 distinct CDR3 sequences, less than 40% occurring once. This entry belongs to a study of T cell repertoires in cytomegalovirus infection. Study background: CMV infection together with matching HLA type was indicated by public TCR beta signatures.

Overall study results and limits: What dominated the ex vivo response were HLA-C-restricted CMV-specific TCR beta clonotypes.

The junction had 12 bases not matched to a gene; V was cut back by 6 bases and J by 5 bases. The CDR3 runs 16 residues. The germline V gene has CDR1 MNHEY and CDR2 SVGEGT. The chain combines TRBV6-2 or TRBV6-3 with TRBJ1-5; 8 bases map to TRBD1. The sequences come from cultured CD8+ T cells from PBMCs, collected from culture after CMV antigen stimulation. The source is a human donor in good health (CMV status not recorded). Some clones in this sample may be carry-over from other donors' samples. CDR3 DNA: TGTGCCAGCAGCTATCCCCGGGACAGGCCCTATCAGCCCCAGCATTTT. Protein: CASSYPRDRPYQPQHF.